A single T cell receptor (beta chain) is shown here with its context. Its cognate antigen has yet to be identified. Base quality data are lacking; no much larger clone is found one base away. The entry originates in a study of cytomegalovirus exposure and HLA in healthy donors (dated by TCRdb to about 2017). Concerning the study at large: An earlier analysis of roughly 500 of the donors reported 250 to 300 Gb of sequence data and 100 million to 140 million unique TCR beta sequences from about 179 million T cells. An early release covering about 600 HLA-typed donors comprised roughly 300 gigabases of sequencing data and tens of millions of unique TCR sequences. The genetic ancestry cluster associated with self-reported Caucasian donors included roughly 84% of the roughly 390 genotyped donors. The study was designed to test whether signatures of past pathogen exposure could be identified by cataloging public T cell receptors. The T cell repertoires of 666 subjects were profiled by immunosequencing and related to cytomegalovirus serostatus. Along with the approximately 650-subject first cohort, a separate validation cohort of around 110 different subjects was used. The study combined high-throughput TCR immunosequencing, statistical association of individual TCRs with disease status, and machine learning to predict cytomegalovirus infection status. To study patterns of TCR occurrence, a later analysis re-analyzed previously published TCR beta repertoires from 600 to 750 donors and added high-resolution HLA genotyping. Rather than using new phenotypic data, the later analysis identified candidate immune exposures from TCR beta sequences and from how often those sequences occurred across donors. An earlier analysis of 587 of the donors applied high-throughput TCR beta sequencing to assess whether each TCR beta V gene segment acted as functional or pseudogenic. Donor age, sex, ethnicity and CMV serostatus were collected together with the repertoire data. A later genetic analysis used genome-wide SNP genotypes for about 60% of the roughly 700 donors, treating that subset as a discovery cohort. Every repertoire in the discovery cohort had been generated on one and the same sequencing platform. HLA typing included class I and class II loci at four-digit resolution. The number of typed donors differed by locus: about 620-640 for A, B, C, DRB1 and DQB1; 500 to 550 for DQA1; approximately 600 for DPA1; and around 470 for DPB1. Four or five DR-DQ haplotypes were handled as single units for association and clustering because linkage in the cohort was strong. Across 300 to 500 genotyped donors of the cohort, an average of about 240,000 unique TCR beta nucleotide sequences per donor were sequenced, and roughly 20% of those sequences were non-productive.

Library preparation employed the immunoSEQ multiplex PCR assay. For the multiplex PCR, a mixture combining 60 forward primers for TCR Vbeta segments and 13 reverse primers for TCR Jbeta segments was used. A multiplex PCR assay on genomic DNA amplified the CDR3 region of rearranged TCR beta genes. Amplified TCR beta libraries were sequenced as 87-base-pair reads on the Illumina HiSeq System. Per the authors' processing: Across the roughly 700 repertoires, a later analysis counted 75 million to 90 million unique TCR beta chains, around 11 million of which were shared by at least two donors. A nearest-neighbor algorithm error-corrected the raw reads and collapsed the reads into unique sequences, merging closely related sequences to remove PCR and sequencing errors. V, D and J gene segments were assigned by aligning CDR3 sequences to IMGT reference sequences. Each retained sequence needed at least a six-nucleotide match to both a V gene segment and a J gene segment. Rearrangements were called productive when the CDR3 lacked stop codons and stayed in frame with V and J; all others were non-productive. Following IMGT convention, CDR3 was defined as the stretch from the second conserved V-encoded cysteine up to the conserved J-encoded phenylalanine. In an earlier analysis of around 600 of the donors, sequences lacking an unambiguous match to a single V gene segment were excluded. An earlier analysis of about 600 of the donors called V segments functional above 56.7% productive rearrangements and segregating when the between-donor standard deviation exceeded 5%. A statistical classification framework was developed to diagnose cytomegalovirus status using the catalog of TCR beta chain sequences. V and J gene assignment, in a later analysis, came from comparing TCR nucleotide sequences with IMGT/GENE-DB human TR gene sequences. The TCRdist pipeline was used in a later analysis to assign CDR3 sequences and most-parsimonious VDJ recombination scenarios. A later analysis defined each TCR beta chain by its CDR3 amino acid sequence plus V-gene family, and excluded reads lacking a unique V-gene family. As a way to deal with suspected cross-contamination and a sequencing artifact, a later analysis dropped under 600 nucleotide sequences that were highly shared and had low generation probability. In a later analysis, a clonal expansion index was calculated for each public chain from normalized within-repertoire ranks of inferred template counts. In a later analysis, generation probabilities were computed using a VDJ recombination model fitted to out-of-frame rearrangements, and the results were checked against IGoR. Hypergeometric tests were used in a later analysis to score TCR-TCR, TCR-HLA and TCR-CMV co-occurrence, with a repertoire-size bias correction applied to the TCR pairs. In a later analysis, false discovery rates were estimated by permuting HLA or CMV assignments 20 times. In a later analysis, co-occurring TCRs were grouped using DBSCAN, and TCRdist sequence similarity was added for clustering within HLA-allele-positive subsets. Repertoires with fewer than 30,000 or more than 120,000 public chains were left out of co-occurrence clustering, as were five repertoires with anomalous nucleotide sharing. TCRdb's version of the immuneACCESS table is confined to in-frame rearrangements and falls short of the full clone set. An unresolved V gene accounts for under half of the shortfall where checked; the remainder is of unknown origin. D and trimming were read from the DNA, whereas the V and J calls and clone size are those reported in that table. This sample gives some 250,000 clones in total; approximately 81% of them show up just once. Almost 8% of the sample goes to the ten largest clones.

The cohort was made up of roughly 670 healthy bone marrow donors. At the time of sampling, all cohort members were nominally healthy, though unrecorded immune exposures were likely present. The donor was CMV seropositive and belonged to the group of 270 or so seropositive cohort members. A peripheral blood sample was provided by each donor, and peripheral blood mononuclear cells were used for TCR beta sequencing. Genomic DNA was extracted from the blood cell samples with the Qiagen DNeasy Blood Extraction Kit. There are 14 amino acids in the CDR3, from cysteine to phenylalanine inclusive. The CDR3 DNA has 42 bases and is translated from base 1. The germline V gene (reference sequence) supplies CDR1 LNHNV and CDR2 YYDKDF. V and J lose 1 base and 14 bases, and a span of 18 bases separates them. The research as a whole found: The study listed 150 to 200 TCR beta chains as associated with cytomegalovirus. In a later analysis, HLA-associated TCR beta chains showed more clonal expansion and lower generation probabilities than non-associated chains that were equally common. In an earlier analysis of about 600 of the donors, most TCR beta V segments appeared in productive rearrangements about 90% or about 30% of the time, broadly matching IMGT annotations. A later genetic analysis associated a missense DCLRE1C variant with V-gene and J-gene trimming of TCR beta chains, and an independent cohort replicated the association. Most TCR sequences were seen in very few donors, while some public TCRs were found in many individuals. Over 15 rarely observed V segments, including chromosome 9 orphons, were excluded from the earlier analysis of approximately 500 of the donors because counts were too low. In a later analysis, several top co-occurrence clusters were reported to appear linked to parvovirus B19, influenza, CMV and Epstein-Barr virus. A later genetic analysis reported fewer N-insertions in productive TCRs among donors in an Asian-associated ancestry cluster than the 666-donor mean. Correlated functional status among segregating V segments might reflect linkage disequilibrium, but an unknown experimental factor could not be ruled out. Presence/absence analyses assumed roughly uniform sequencing depth across donors, an assumption that may not hold. Three of the identified cytomegalovirus-associated TCR beta chains were confirmed in vitro to be specific for cytomegalovirus antigens. Assigning TCR associations to individual alleles was difficult when HLA alleles, especially DR and DQ, strongly co-occurred. The classifier was reported to diagnose cytomegalovirus status with high specificity and sensitivity in both the original cohort and the validation cohort. In a later analysis, most CMV-associated TCR beta chains were found to appear HLA-restricted, with HLA associations seemingly driven largely by CMV exposure. The cohort was sequenced for TCR beta chains only, and without alpha or paired-chain data the features that could be detected were limited. According to a later analysis, TCR association rates differed among HLA loci, with DRB1 alleles showing the most associated TCRs and HLA-C alleles showing the fewest. A later analysis associated about 17,000 TCR beta sequences with specific HLA alleles at a false discovery rate of 0.05. The only immune exposure information available for the cohort was CMV serostatus. Because the 87-base-pair reads could not distinguish some IMGT-functional V segments, including TRBV6-2 and TRBV6-3, those segments were excluded. Because HLA typing was missing for some donors at each locus, association tests included only the typed subset. A further reported finding was that TCR beta sequences accurately predicted the HLA-A and HLA-B alleles for most subjects in the first cohort. It was suggested by the authors that the approach could potentially be generalized to other disease states and immunological phenotypes. A group of highly shared sequence variants was considered likely to be a technical artifact of the sequencing pipeline.

The clonotype comes from an older woman in good health and CMV-seropositive. The rearranged segments are TRBV15 and TRBJ2-1; D gene: possibly TRBD1, on 6 matching bases. Material for sequencing was PBMCs. The DNA sequence is as follows: TGTGCCACCAGCAGAGGCGCGGACCAGGGGTGGGAGTTCTTC. Translation gives CATSRGADQGWEFF.